The sequence of this T cell receptor beta chain was determined in a study of cytomegalovirus exposure and HLA in healthy donors. The overall study: Of the donors genotyped, about 390 in all, around 76% fell in the Caucasian-associated ancestry cluster.

General observations from the study: DRB1 had the most TCR associations and HLA-C the fewest, a later analysis found, with rates varying by HLA locus. Later analysis identified a missense DCLRE1C variant that was linked to TCR beta V- and J-gene trimming.

PCR involved 60 Vbeta and 13 Jbeta primers. The data were produced by immunoSEQ multiplex PCR, yet TCRdb's version contains in-frame clones alone and is incomplete. The data contain about 31,000 clones, about 86% of them singletons. A word on this clone: Its antigen is still unknown.

Sample: PBMCs. The clonotype originates from a boy younger than 18 in good health and CMV-seronegative.

CDR3 DNA: TGTGCCAGCAGTGACTCCGAGAAGGATACGCAGTATTTT. Its protein is CASSDSEKDTQYF. The chain is built from TRBV6-4 and TRBJ2-3; D gene ambiguous. Deletions cut 0 bases from V and 6 bases from J, with 7 bases between. Germline CDR1 reads MRHNA; CDR2 reads SNTAGT. This CDR3 spans 13 amino acids.